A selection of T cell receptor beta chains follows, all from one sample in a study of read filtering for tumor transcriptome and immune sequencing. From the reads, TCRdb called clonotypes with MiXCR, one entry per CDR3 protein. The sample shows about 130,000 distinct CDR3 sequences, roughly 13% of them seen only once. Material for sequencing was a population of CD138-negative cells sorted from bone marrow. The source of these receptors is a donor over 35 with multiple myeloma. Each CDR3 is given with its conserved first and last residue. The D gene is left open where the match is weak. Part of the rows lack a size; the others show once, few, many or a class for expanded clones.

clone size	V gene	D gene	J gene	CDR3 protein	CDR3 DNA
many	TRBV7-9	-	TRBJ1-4	CASSYPTGELGEKLFF	TGTGCCAGCAGCTACCCGACGGGAGAATTAGGTGAAAAACTGTTTTTT
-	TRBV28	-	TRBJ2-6	CASSFAGIPSGANVLTF	TGTGCCAGCAGTTTTGCAGGGATCCCCTCTGGGGCCAACGTCCTGACTTTC
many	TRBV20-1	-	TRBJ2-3	CSARTGTQYADTQYF	TGCAGTGCTCGTACCGGGACTCAATACGCAGATACGCAGTATTTT
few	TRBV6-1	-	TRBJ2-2	CASKRSGELFF	TGTGCCAGCAAACGGTCCGGGGAGCTGTTTTTT
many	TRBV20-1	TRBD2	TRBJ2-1	CSARRGGRAREQFF	TGCAGTGCTAGACGCGGCGGGAGGGCTCGTGAGCAGTTCTTC
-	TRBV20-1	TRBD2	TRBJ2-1	CSARDFTSGRNEQFF	TGCAGTGCTAGAGATTTCACTAGCGGGAGGAATGAGCAGTTCTTC
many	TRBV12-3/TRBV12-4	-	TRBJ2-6	CASSWGANVLTF	TGTGCCAGCAGCTGGGGGGCCAACGTCCTGACTTTC
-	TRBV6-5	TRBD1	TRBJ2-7	CASSTRDRVVYEQYF	TGTGCCAGCAGTACCCGGGACAGGGTGGTCTACGAGCAGTACTTC
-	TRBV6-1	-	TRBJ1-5	CASSVYGNSNQPQHF	TGTGCCAGCAGTGTGTACGGGAATAGCAATCAGCCCCAACATTTT
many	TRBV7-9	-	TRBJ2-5	CASSPRSPQETQYF	TGTGCCAGCAGCCCCCGTTCCCCACAAGAGACCCAGTACTTC
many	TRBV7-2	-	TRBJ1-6	CASSLGHSPLHF	TGTGCCAGCAGCTTAGGGCATTCACCCCTCCACTTT
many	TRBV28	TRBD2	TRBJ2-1	CASSLRTSGYNEQFF	TGTGCCAGCAGTCTAAGGACTAGCGGATACAATGAGCAGTTCTTC
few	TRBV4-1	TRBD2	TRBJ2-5	CASSQGAGVPETQYF	TGCGCCAGCAGCCAAGGGGCGGGAGTCCCAGAGACCCAGTACTTC
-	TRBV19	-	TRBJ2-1	CASGIWDMNEQFF	TGTGCCAGTGGAATCTGGGACATGAATGAGCAGTTCTTC
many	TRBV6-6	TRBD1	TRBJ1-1	CASSRTGSGTEAFF	TGTGCCAGCAGTCGGACAGGGTCAGGCACTGAAGCTTTCTTT
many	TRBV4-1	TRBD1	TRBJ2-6	CASSRSRDRNGANVLTF	TGCGCCAGCAGCCGGTCCCGGGACAGGAATGGGGCCAACGTCCTGACTTTC